The rows below give T cell receptor beta chains drawn from one sample of a study of cytomegalovirus exposure and HLA in healthy donors. The table came from immunoSEQ multiplex PCR; TCRdb's copy has only in-frame clones and leaves some out. The sample contains over 100,000 clones, approximately 70% of which appear only once. The sample was PBMCs. These receptors all stem from a man aged 30 to 39 in good health and CMV-seropositive. CDR3s include the opening cysteine and the closing phenylalanine or tryptophan. D genes are given only for firm matches. Part of the rows lack a size; the others show once, few, many or a class for expanded clones.

j_call,clone_size,v_call,d_call,cdr3_nt,cdr3_aa
TRBJ1-6,.,TRBV6-5,.,TGTGCCAGCAGTTACTCGAAGGGAGGCAATTCACCCCTCCACTTT,CASSYSKGGNSPLHF
TRBJ1-2,.,TRBV19,TRBD1,TGTGCCAGTAGTCGGGACAGGGGAGGGTATGGCTACACCTTC,CASSRDRGGYGYTF
TRBJ1-3,once,TRBV5-4,.,TGTGCCAGCAGCCCAGAAGGGGGGGCAGGGGGAAACACCATATATTTT,CASSPEGGAGGNTIYF
TRBJ1-2,.,TRBV29-1,TRBD1,TGCAGCGTCGCACAGGGGATTGAGGGCTACACCTTC,CSVAQGIEGYTF
TRBJ1-2,once,TRBV28,TRBD1,TGTGCCAGCAGTTCACAGGGGGGGAGGTATGGCTACACCTTC,CASSSQGGRYGYTF
TRBJ2-2,once,TRBV30,TRBD2,TGTGCCTGGAGTGGGGGTAGCGGGGCGCGGAACACCGGGGAGCTGTTTTTT,CAWSGGSGARNTGELFF
TRBJ1-3,.,TRBV6-6,.,TGTGCCAGCAGTTCCCGGCCAGCCCGGGGGGACACCATATATTTT,CASSSRPARGDTIYF
TRBJ2-7,once,TRBV7-3,.,TGTGCCAGCAGCCCAGGAGGGGCCCACGAGCAGTACTTC,CASSPGGAHEQYF
TRBJ2-1,.,TRBV7-7,TRBD2,TGTGCTAGCAGCTTAGCTAGCGGGGGGGCCAATGAGCAGTTCTTC,CASSLASGGANEQFF
TRBJ2-5,.,TRBV5-1,.,TGCGCCAGCAGCTTGGCTCGGAGGAAGGAAGAGACCCAGTACTTC,CASSLARRKEETQYF
TRBJ2-3,.,TRBV10-3,TRBD2,TGTGCCATCAGTCCTAGAACTAGCGGGAGTGGGGATACGCAGTATTTT,CAISPRTSGSGDTQYF
TRBJ2-5,.,TRBV19,TRBD1,TGTGCCAGTAGTATCCTTGTATGTTGGGACAGGGGGGCCCCCTACCAAGAGACCCAGTACTTC,CASSILVCWDRGAPYQETQYF
TRBJ1-1,.,TRBV18,.,TGTGCCAGCTCACCTGTCCGGGGGGGGAACACTGAAGCTTTCTTT,CASSPVRGGNTEAFF
TRBJ1-1,.,TRBV5-1,.,TGCGCCAGCAGCTTGGGGGAGGGAGAGGGCACTGAAGCTTTCTTT,CASSLGEGEGTEAFF
TRBJ2-5,few,TRBV7-9,.,TGTGCCAGCAGCTTATTCCCCTCTTGGACAGAGTTAATACAAGAGACCCAGTACTTC,CASSLFPSWTELIQETQYF
TRBJ2-5,.,TRBV5-1,.,TGCGCCAGCAGCCCATTCGGGGTCAGAAGAGAGACCCAGTACTTC,CASSPFGVRRETQYF
TRBJ2-3,.,TRBV4-2,TRBD2,TGTGCCAGCAGCACCACTAGCGGGGAGACGCAGTATTTT,CASSTTSGETQYF
TRBJ1-1,many,TRBV5-4,TRBD1,TGTGCCAGCAGCCTACAGGGGCCGGCTTTCTTT,CASSLQGPAFF
TRBJ1-2,.,TRBV9,TRBD1,TGTGCCAGCAGCGTAACACAGAGTGGGGACAGGGGTGTAAGAGACTATGGCTACACCTTC,CASSVTQSGDRGVRDYGYTF
TRBJ1-1,few,TRBV27,.,TGTGCCAGCAGTTTAACCACTCTCAGGAGCGGAACGAACACTGAAGCTTTCTTT,CASSLTTLRSGTNTEAFF
TRBJ1-1,few,TRBV25-1,.,TGTGCCAGCAGTGAATATTCCGCCGGGAACACTGAAGCTTTCTTT,CASSEYSAGNTEAFF
TRBJ1-2,.,TRBV28,.,TGTGCCAGCAGTTTACGCGGCAGGGCAAACTATGGCTACACCTTC,CASSLRGRANYGYTF
TRBJ1-1,.,TRBV5-4,.,TGTGCCAGCAGCTTGGGCGCGGGCCCGCGGGAAGCTGAAGCTTTCTTT,CASSLGAGPREAEAFF
TRBJ1-2,.,TRBV19,.,TGTGCCAGTAGTACAACGGGGAGCATCAACTATGGCTACACCTTC,CASSTTGSINYGYTF
TRBJ1-3,.,TRBV7-3,.,TGTGCCAGCAGCTCTCAGGGTTGGGGAAACACCATATATTTT,CASSSQGWGNTIYF
TRBJ2-1,few,TRBV5-6,TRBD2,TGTGCCAGCAGCACTAGCGGGGGGGATTATGAGCAGTTCTTC,CASSTSGGDYEQFF
TRBJ2-7,.,TRBV5-4,.,TGTGCCAGCAGCTTGGAGTCGGGGGTGGCCGAGCAGTACTTC,CASSLESGVAEQYF
TRBJ1-6,.,TRBV6-5,.,TGTGCCAGCAGTTTCCGTAATTCACCCCTCCACTTT,CASSFRNSPLHF
TRBJ1-2,.,TRBV27,.,TGTGCCAGCAGTCCAGGGGTGGAGTATGGCTACACCTTC,CASSPGVEYGYTF
TRBJ2-1,.,TRBV19,TRBD2,TGTGCCAGTAGGGGACTAGCCAATGAGCAGTTCTTC,CASRGLANEQFF
TRBJ2-7,.,TRBV9,.,TGTGCCAGCACTCCCCCAGGGGCCCCATACGAGCAGTACTTC,CASTPPGAPYEQYF
TRBJ1-1,.,TRBV27,TRBD1,TGTGCCAGCAGTTTAGGAACAGGGGATGCGAACACTGAAGCTTTCTTT,CASSLGTGDANTEAFF
TRBJ2-5,.,TRBV5-5,.,TGTGCCAGCAGCCCGGGGACACCCCCGCAAGAGACCCAGTACTTC,CASSPGTPPQETQYF
TRBJ2-1,.,TRBV27,TRBD2,TGTGCCACCAAACTAGCGGGACTACACGGTGAGCAGTTCTTC,CATKLAGLHGEQFF
TRBJ1-6,.,TRBV28,.,TGTGCCAGCAGTTTAGGATCAGTCCTACAGGGTTATTCACCCCTCCACTTT,CASSLGSVLQGYSPLHF
TRBJ1-2,.,TRBV20-1,.,TGCAGTGCTAGTCTCACAGGGCGCTACACCTTC,CSASLTGRYTF
TRBJ2-3,once,TRBV5-1,TRBD1,TGCGCCAGCAGCCTACGACAGGGGCCGGTTACAGATACGCAGTATTTT,CASSLRQGPVTDTQYF
TRBJ1-2,few,TRBV27,.,TGTGCCAGCAGTTCGTCCGGACTCCTAGGGGGCTATGGCTACACCTTC,CASSSSGLLGGYGYTF
TRBJ2-1,.,TRBV19,TRBD1,TGTGCCAGTAGTATCGGATTACAGGGGCGCAATGAGCAGTTCTTC,CASSIGLQGRNEQFF
TRBJ1-5,.,TRBV6-6,.,TGTGCCAGCAGTCATATCGGGGATAGCAATCAGCCCCAGCATTTT,CASSHIGDSNQPQHF
TRBJ2-5,once,TRBV5-6,TRBD2,TGTGCCAGCAGCTACGGACTAGTCCAGACCCAGTACTTC,CASSYGLVQTQYF
TRBJ1-2,once,TRBV6-1,.,TGTGCCAGCAGTGATCAAGGATTAGCCAGCTATGGCTACACCTTC,CASSDQGLASYGYTF
TRBJ1-1,.,TRBV9,TRBD1,TGTGCCAGCAGCGTAGATATCGGGGGGGGGCAGGGGGAGGCTGAAGCTTTCTTT,CASSVDIGGGQGEAEAFF
TRBJ1-1,.,TRBV5-1,.,TGCGCCAGCAGTCTCCTCGCAGGGGTAAACACTGAAGCTTTCTTT,CASSLLAGVNTEAFF
TRBJ1-2,.,TRBV27,TRBD1,TGTGCCAGCAGACCTTCAGGTCTCAGCAGGGGGTTCTATGGCTACACCTTC,CASRPSGLSRGFYGYTF
TRBJ2-1,.,TRBV28,TRBD2,TGTGCCAGCAGTTGGAATCGGGCTAGCGGGAGTTATGAGCAGTTCTTC,CASSWNRASGSYEQFF
TRBJ1-5,.,TRBV6-5,.,TGTGCCAGCAGTTTGACAGGTCCTAGCAATCAGCCCCAGCATTTT,CASSLTGPSNQPQHF
TRBJ2-7,.,TRBV7-8,TRBD2,TGTGCCAGCAGCTTATTCAGCGGGGAGAGATACGAGCAGTACTTC,CASSLFSGERYEQYF
TRBJ1-1,.,TRBV7-8,TRBD1,TGTGCCAGCAGCTTAGTTTATTTGGGACAGGGTAACACTGAAGCTTTCTTT,CASSLVYLGQGNTEAFF
TRBJ2-2,.,TRBV6-5,.,TGTGCCAGCAGTTGGAACAGGGAGGGCGGGGAGCTGTTTTTT,CASSWNREGGELFF
TRBJ1-4,.,TRBV10-3,TRBD1,TGTGCCATCAGTGAAAGTGGAGGGGGCGAGGAAAAACTGTTTTTT,CAISESGGGEEKLFF